This record concerns one T cell receptor (beta chain) sequence. Its antigen remains unknown. The data were produced by immunoSEQ multiplex PCR, yet TCRdb's version contains in-frame clones alone and is incomplete. Of millions of clones listed, about 92% are singletons. The data derive from a study of shared clonotypes between healthy human individuals. Study-level results: Lower generation probabilities were found for non-shared clonotypes than for those shared by all four donors.

Naive CD8 cells lacked CD45RO, underwent positive selection for CCR7 and left out terminally differentiated effector memory CD45RA+ cells. V lost 0 bases to trimming and J lost 5 bases, with 12 bases between them. Per the germline V gene, CDR1 is SGHNT and CDR2 is YYREEE (reference sequence). The CDR3 has 14 amino acids. Sequences were obtained from naive CD8+ T cells from PBMCs. This TCR derives from a man in his late teens or twenties in good health. Some clones in this sample may be carry-over from other donors' samples. This chain joins TRBV5-4 and TRBJ2-7; no reliable D call. Here the CDR3 DNA reads TGTGCCAGCAGCTTGGATGTTATTGGTAACGAGCAGTACTTC. The encoded protein is CASSLDVIGNEQYF.